Detailed here is one TCR beta chain. Its antigen is unknown. Germline CDR1 and CDR2: MDHEN and SYDVKM. The length of the CDR3 is 15 residues. V was pared by 6 bases and J by 0 bases, with 15 bases between. This sample is part of a study of T cell responses to AZD1222 COVID-19 vaccine. Whole-study context: Pooled samples include second doses given at about 4 or 12 weeks. Overall study findings and caveats: CD4 TCRs associated with vaccination spanned spike, dominating at 160-218 and 743-854. Possibly, clonal diversity was underestimated; donors were largely white British and included more females.

The method was immunoSEQ multiplex PCR; TCRdb's version includes in-frame clones alone and lacks a portion of them. Found here are 100,000 to 150,000 clones, around 90% of them singletons; the top ten hold under 1.5%. The specimen was peripheral blood, collected on day 0 of AZD1222 vaccination. The V gene is TRBV28, the J gene TRBJ2-7, with D perhaps being TRBD1 or TRBD2 (5 bases each). This TCR was sampled from an adult in good health. The DNA for the CDR3 is TGTGCCAGCAGCGACCGGGACGGAGCCTCCTACGAGCAGTACTTC. Translating gives CASSDRDGASYEQYF.